Below are 10 T cell receptor beta chains sequenced from a single sample in a study of blood T cell repertoires in COVID-19. Using immunoSEQ multiplex PCR, the repertoire was profiled, and TCRdb retains in-frame clones only, with some absent. The table records some 350,000 clones, 80% to 90% of them present only once. Sequencing was carried out using PBMCs or T cells enriched from blood (not recorded which). These receptors were taken from a man aged 18 to 29 who had recovered from COVID-19.

The CDR3 is CASSTRLAGGPDEQFF. CDR3 sequence (DNA): TGTGCCAGCAGCACCCGACTAGCGGGAGGGCCGGATGAGCAGTTCTTC. The gene calls are TRBV7-9 and TRBJ2-1; 14 bases agree with TRBD2. The germline V gene encodes CDR1 SEHNR and CDR2 FQNEAQ (reference sequence). The CDR3 consists of 16 residues. The V segment lost 5 bases and the J segment 8 bases; nucleotides outside the gene matches: 8.

The chain recombines TRBV5-1 with TRBJ1-5; no reliable D call. V was trimmed by 1 base and J by 7 bases, leaving 9 bases between them. This CDR3 is built from 13 residues. From germline, CDR1 is SGHRS and CDR2 YFSETQ. The CDR3 sequence is CASSLSGQQPQHF. The CDR3 nucleotides read TGCGCCAGCAGCTTGTCAGGTCAGCAGCCCCAGCATTTT.

The CDR3 DNA reads TGTGCCAGCAGTATAGACAGTCTTTATGGCTACACCTTC. This encodes CASSIDSLYGYTF. V gene TRBV7-9 combines with J gene TRBJ1-2, with D possibly TRBD1 on 5 matching bases. This CDR3 contains 13 residues. CDR1 and CDR2 from the germline V gene are SEHNR and FQNEAQ (reference sequence). Trimming pared 6 bases from V and 5 bases from J, leaving 13 bases between.

The V gene is TRBV28, the J gene TRBJ2-4; 8 bases agree with TRBD1. Germline CDR1 is MDHEN and CDR2 is SYDVKM. CDR3 length: 13 residues. V lost 4 bases to trimming and J lost 9 bases; unmatched junction nucleotides: 5. The chain's CDR3 is CASSSGQVTIQYF. The CDR3, as DNA: TGTGCCAGCAGTTCGGGACAGGTGACCATTCAGTACTTC.

The gene calls are TRBV2 and TRBJ1-1; perhaps TRBD1 as D (6 bases). CDR1 and CDR2 from the germline V gene are SNHLY and FYNNEI. V dropped 7 bases and J dropped 4 bases, with 19 bases sitting between them. This CDR3 spans 15 amino acids. CDR3 DNA sequence: TGTGCCAGCATCCCAGGGAGGGGGATGAGCACTGAAGCTTTCTTT. Its translation: CASIPGRGMSTEAFF.

V gene TRBV3-1 (or the pseudogene TRBV3-2) combines with J gene TRBJ2-7, with D perhaps TRBD2 (7 bases). CDR1 is LGHDT, CDR2 YNNKEL, per germline (reference sequence). The CDR3 loop spans 15 amino acids. The V and J ends lost 0 bases and 2 bases respectively, with 11 bases between them. CDR3 loop: CASSQDAGAAYEQYF. The CDR3 nucleotides are TGTGCCAGCAGCCAAGATGCGGGGGCCGCCTACGAGCAGTACTTC.

This clone was detected only once. This chain links TRBV19 with TRBJ1-5; D may be TRBD1 (5 bases). Germline-derived CDR1 and CDR2 are LNHDA and SQIVND (reference sequence). Trimming removed 7 bases from V and 2 bases from J, with 15 bases in between. This CDR3 spans 15 amino acids. The CDR3 nucleotides are TGTGCCAGTACCCTGGACACTCCGGGCAATCAGCCCCAGCATTTT. Protein: CASTLDTPGNQPQHF.

The gene calls are TRBV18 and TRBJ2-2; D call uncertain. Germline V gives CDR1 KGHSH, CDR2 LQKENI. Between the trimmed V and J ends, which lost 0 bases and 4 bases, there was a span of 15 bases. This CDR3 spans 17 amino acids. The CDR3: CASSPPNQIGPTGELFF. CDR3 nucleotide sequence: TGTGCCAGCTCACCACCGAATCAAATCGGTCCCACCGGGGAGCTGTTTTTT.

This chain uses TRBV5-1 with TRBJ2-3, with 11 bases fitting TRBD2. The CDR3 length is 15 residues. The trim removed 4 bases at V and 6 bases at J, leaving 7 bases unmatched. Per germline, CDR1 SGHRS and CDR2 YFSETQ. CDR3: CASSSSGGAPDTQYF. The CDR3 DNA sequence: TGCGCCAGCAGCAGTAGCGGGGGGGCCCCCGATACGCAGTATTTT.

This chain links TRBV27 with TRBJ2-5, with 8 bases fitting TRBD1. This CDR3 is 15 amino acids long. Looked up from germline, CDR1 is MNHEY and CDR2 is SMNVEV (reference sequence). After removal of 5 bases from V and 1 base from J, the junction contained 6 bases not matched to a gene. The CDR3 DNA reads as TGTGCCAGCAGTGTCGACAGGGGTCCCCAAGAGACCCAGTACTTC. Protein product: CASSVDRGPQETQYF.